This T cell receptor (beta chain) was observed in a study of CD8 T cells in ankylosing spondylitis. General study findings and limits: In ankylosing spondylitis blood, a motif of eight highly homologous TCR beta variants appeared characteristic.

In TCRdb, the 5' RACE reads were re-called with MiXCR into one record per CDR3 protein. Among approximately 540,000 distinct CDR3 sequences listed, 9.5% to 15% were seen once. This clonotype was counted many times. Its specificity is unknown. There are 15 residues in the CDR3. The ends lost 6 bases at V and 7 bases at J; junction bases unmatched: 7. The origin of this receptor is a male donor with ankylosing spondylitis. The sample comprised blood, either unsorted or a sorted T cell fraction (not recorded which). V is TRBV12-3 or TRBV12-4 and J is TRBJ2-1; 12 bases align to TRBD2. The CDR3 loop reads CASRRWTSGTNEQFF. For the CDR3, the DNA is TGTGCCAGCAGGCGCTGGACTAGCGGGACAAATGAGCAGTTCTTC.